This record looks at one TCR beta chain sequence and its context. The data were taken from a study of T cell changes during pregnancy in multiple sclerosis. This table comes from immunoSEQ multiplex PCR, and its TCRdb copy is limited to in-frame clones, with some not included. This sample has about 14,000 clones, with 80% to 95% found just once. V shed 4 bases and J shed 8 bases, with 11 bases lying between them. The CDR3 consists of 12 residues. From germline, CDR1 is SEHNR and CDR2 FQNEAQ (reference sequence). The clonotype was recovered from a female donor in good health, enrolled as a control in a pregnancy study. This chain uses TRBV7-9 with TRBJ1-2; TRBD1 is a possible D gene (5 bases). Material: peripheral blood, obtained in the second trimester of pregnancy. This CDR3 is CASSSPGWGYTF. CDR3 sequence (DNA): TGTGCCAGCAGCTCTCCAGGGTGGGGCTACACCTTC. The entire variable domain, with the rest obtained from reference TRBV7-9 and TRBJ1-2, is as follows: DTGVSQNPRHKITKRGQNVTFRCDPISEHNRLYWYRQTLGQGPEFLTYFQNEAQLEKSRLLSDRFSAERPKGSFSTLEIQRTEQGDSAMYLCASSSPGWGYTFGSGTRLTVV.